What follows are 10 T cell receptor beta chains derived from one specimen sequenced in a study of T cells in Graves' hyperthyroidism and ophthalmopathy (dated by TCRdb to about 2019). Library prep was done by multiplex PCR. TCRdb shows the sequencer as Illumina HiSeq 2000. Amplification of TCR beta CDR3 regions was carried out from RNA transcripts. For the first round of RT-PCR on the TCR CDR3, the HTBI primer set was used together with the Qiagen OneStep RT-PCR kit. The public sequencing data were trimmed at Q25 with fastp and processed into clonotypes with MiXCR by TCRdb, which kept only in-frame beta chains. Every entry covers one CDR3 protein and lists the most common genes and DNA from its rows. Across this sample there are 750,000 to 900,000 distinct CDR3 sequences, with over 35% seen only once. The ten largest make up around 9.3% of the sample. Sequencing used blood. The receptors come from a man aged 18 to 29 with Graves' hyperthyroidism.

The chain carries TRBV29-1 and TRBJ1-2, with TRBD1 identical over 8 bases. The CDR3 length is 11 residues. CDR1 and CDR2 from the germline V gene are SQVTM and ANQGSEA. V dropped 8 bases and J dropped 4; count of bases not matched to a gene: 3. This CDR3 is CSSTGVYGYTF. The CDR3 bases are TGCAGCTCGACAGGGGTCTATGGCTACACCTTC.

There are a few counts of this clonotype. This chain uses TRBV20-1 with TRBJ2-7; 7 bases match TRBD2. This CDR3 comprises 13 residues. Germline trimming cut 5 bases from V and 3 bases from J; bases unmatched to any gene: 7. Germline-derived CDR1 and CDR2 are DFQATT and SNEGSKA (reference sequence). The CDR3 region has the DNA TGCAGTGCTCAAATGGGGGGGGACTACGAGCAGTACTTC. Protein product: CSAQMGGDYEQYF.

The chain has TRBV20-1 and TRBJ2-5, with D possibly being TRBD2 (5 bases). Per the germline V gene, CDR1 is DFQATT and CDR2 is SNEGSKA (reference sequence). V lost 0 bases and J lost 4, with 12 bases in between. The CDR3 length is 14 residues. CDR3 DNA sequence: TGCAGTGCTAGAGACGCGGGCAGAGGAGAGACCCAGTACTTC. Protein: CSARDAGRGETQYF.

In the case of this clonotype: In this CDR3 the conserved last residue, phenylalanine or tryptophan, is missing, so a read error is likely. The limits of the CDR3 on the DNA are not certain, so only TCRdb's listed CDR3 is given. The genes are TRBV19 and TRBJ2-2. The length of the CDR3 is 16 amino acids, counting both ends. Looked up from germline, CDR1 is LNHDA and CDR2 is SQIVND (reference sequence). This CDR3 is CASSMAWTGNTGELLA.

V is TRBV6-5 and J is TRBJ1-6; 8 bases line up with TRBD1. CDR1 is MNHEY, CDR2 SVGAGI, per germline. V was clipped by 0 bases and J by 10 bases; unmatched bases: 5. The CDR3 spans 15 residues. CDR3 sequence (DNA): TGTGCCAGCAGTTACTCCCAGGGGGCAGGGTCACCCCTCCACTTT. This codes for CASSYSQGAGSPLHF.

In this sample, this clonotype turned up many times. The CDR3 DNA reads TGTGCCAGCAGCGTAGGGCAGGGTCGGGGGAATCAGCCCCAGCATTTT. This codes for CASSVGQGRGNQPQHF. This chain connects TRBV9 to TRBJ1-5; TRBD1 might be the D (5 bases). Trimming took off 0 bases at V and 4 bases at J, with 14 bases between the two ends. Germline V gene sequence: CDR1 SGDLS, CDR2 YYNGEE. The CDR3 has 16 amino acids. The full variable domain, its missing parts supplied by reference TRBV9 and TRBJ1-5, is DSGVTQTPKHLITATGQRVTLRCSPRSGDLSVYWYQQSLDQGLQFLIQYYNGEERAKGNILERFSAQQFPDLHSELNLSSLELGDSALYFCASSVGQGRGNQPQHFGDGTRLSIL.

This clonotype was detected only a few times. The chain has TRBV7-8 and TRBJ1-5; D is possibly TRBD1 (5 bases). CDR1 is SGHVS and CDR2 is FQNEAQ in the germline V gene. The CDR3 spans 14 residues. Trimming pared 5 bases from V and 9 bases from J, leaving 17 bases between. The CDR3 loop is CASSVGGAIRPQHF. Written as DNA, the CDR3 is TGTGCCAGCAGCGTCGGGGGTGCAATACGGCCCCAGCATTTT.

At least ten counts were recorded for this clonotype. The rearrangement joins TRBV7-9 to TRBJ2-2; D could derive from TRBD1 or TRBD2 (5 bases each). Per the germline V gene, CDR1 is SEHNR and CDR2 is FQNEAQ (reference sequence). The length of the CDR3 is 14 residues. V lost 8 bases to trimming and J lost 1 base, with 11 bases between them. CDR3 sequence: CASPGTVNTGELFF. The CDR3 DNA reads TGTGCCAGCCCCGGGACCGTGAACACCGGGGAGCTGTTTTTT. The full variable domain, in which reference TRBV7-9 and TRBJ2-2 provide the parts outside the CDR3, is DTGVSQNPRHKITKRGQNVTFRCDPISEHNRLYWYRQTLGQGPEFLTYFQNEAQLEKSRLLSDRFSAERPKGSFSTLEIQRTEQGDSAMYLCASPGTVNTGELFFGEGSRLTVL.

This clonotype was picked up many times. The chain employs TRBV29-1 and TRBJ1-1, with D uncertain. V lost 6 bases to trimming and J lost 9 bases, with 14 bases between them. The CDR3 covers 11 residues. CDR1 is SQVTM and CDR2 is ANQGSEA in the germline V gene. The CDR3 DNA follows: TGCAGCGTCGACCCCGGCTTTCAAGCTTTCTTT. It specifies CSVDPGFQAFF.

The chain joins TRBV2 to TRBJ2-5; 13 nucleotides line up with TRBD2. The CDR3 is 15 amino acids. The V gene end was trimmed by 11 bases and the J gene end by 4 bases; junction bases not matched to a gene: 10. CDR1 and CDR2 (germline): SNHLY, FYNNEI. The chain's CDR3 is CAWSVGTSGAETQYF. CDR3 nucleotide sequence: TGTGCCTGGAGTGTCGGGACTAGCGGGGCAGAGACCCAGTACTTC.